This TCR beta chain is from a study of read filtering for tumor transcriptome and immune sequencing. In the study overall: DNase treatment preceded whole-transcriptome library preparation.

This clonotype was counted many times. Antigen: not known. The CDR3 is made up of 16 amino acids. CDR1 is KGHSH, CDR2 LQKENI, per germline. Trimming took 0 bases from V and 2 from J, leaving 12 bases between them. The study, taken as a whole, reports: Single-read clonotypes: about 83% of IR-seq clonotypes (around 3.6% of reads), 74.6% of RNA-seq clonotypes (44.6% of reads).

From about 400 ng of RNA, a library with molecular barcoded alpha/delta and beta/gamma adaptors was made. In TCRdb, the reads were re-called with MiXCR into one record per CDR3 protein. In the table there are more than 100,000 distinct CDR3 sequences, about an eighth of which are singletons. This chain links TRBV18 with TRBJ2-3; D not certain. The sample comprised a population of CD138-negative cells sorted from bone marrow. This sequence originates from a donor aged 40 or over with multiple myeloma. The DNA for the CDR3 is TGTGCCAGCTCACCACCGCATGGAACCTCCACAGATACGCAGTATTTT. Translating gives CASSPPHGTSTDTQYF.